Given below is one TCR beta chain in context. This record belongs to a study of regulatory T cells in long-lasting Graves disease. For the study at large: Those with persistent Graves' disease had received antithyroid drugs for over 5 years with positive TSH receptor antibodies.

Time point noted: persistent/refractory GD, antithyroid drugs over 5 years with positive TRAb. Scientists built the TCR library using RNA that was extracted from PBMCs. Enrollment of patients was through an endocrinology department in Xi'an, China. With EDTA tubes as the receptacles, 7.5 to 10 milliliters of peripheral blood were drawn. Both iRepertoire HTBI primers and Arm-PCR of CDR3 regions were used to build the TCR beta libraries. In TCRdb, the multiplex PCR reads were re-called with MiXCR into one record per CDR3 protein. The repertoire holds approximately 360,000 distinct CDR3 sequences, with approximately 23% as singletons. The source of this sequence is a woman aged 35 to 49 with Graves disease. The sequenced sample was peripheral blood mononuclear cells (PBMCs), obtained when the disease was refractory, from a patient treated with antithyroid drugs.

CDR3 loop: CASSLNGGDSDTQYF. As DNA, the CDR3 is TGCGCCAGCAGCTTGAATGGGGGCGATTCAGATACGCAGTATTTT. This chain joins TRBV5-1 and TRBJ2-3; D perhaps matches TRBD1 (6 bases). The germline CDR1 and CDR2 sequences are SGHRS and YFSETQ. The germline V and J ends were trimmed by 1 base and 4 bases, with 13 bases remaining between them. This CDR3 spans 15 amino acids.